The 25 T cell receptor beta chains reported below all come from one sample, sequenced in a study of molecular identifiers for immune sequencing clone quantification. TCRdb ran MiXCR on the PCR reads and lists one entry per CDR3 protein. Of about 640,000 distinct CDR3 sequences listed, just under 20% were seen once; the top ten hold roughly 0.9%. The sample consisted of naive CD8+ T cells from blood, with Jurkat cell RNA spiked in. Subset indicated: FACS-sorted CD8+CD4-CCR7+CD45RA+ naive T cells. Every receptor here comes from a human donor in good health. Some libraries in this study had Jurkat cell RNA spiked in.

This clonotype came up many times. The J gene is TRBJ1-1, the V gene TRBV5-6; D is ambiguous. Germline CDR1 reads SGHDT; CDR2 reads YYEEEE. The V end lost 3 bases, the J end lost 0 bases, and 9 bases lay between the germline ends. CDR3 length: 14 amino acids. The CDR3 loop is CASSSKGMNTEAFF. As DNA, the CDR3 is TGTGCCAGCAGCTCGAAGGGCATGAACACTGAAGCTTTCTTT.

With respect to this clonotype: It may be a read error: a sequence one base away is much more abundant. The CDR3 here is CSASLGQGTASYEQYF. The CDR3 nucleotides read TGCAGTGCTAGCCTCGGACAGGGGACTGCCTCCTACGAGCAGTACTTC. The chain joins TRBV20-1 to TRBJ2-7, with 9 positions matching TRBD1. V shed 3 bases and J 0 bases; nucleotides not matched to a gene: 9. The CDR3 has 16 residues. Germline values: CDR1 DFQATT, CDR2 SNEGSKA (reference sequence).

This clonotype was detected ten times or more. This chain connects TRBV7-2 to TRBJ1-1; D is possibly TRBD1 (5 bases). This CDR3 has 15 residues. Per the germline V gene, CDR1 is SGHTA and CDR2 is FQGNSA. Trimming left V 5 bases short and J 11 bases short, with 24 bases between. CDR3 DNA: TGTGCCAGCAGCACCTCTCCACAGGTCCATTCGGAGGCTTTCTTT. The encoded protein is CASSTSPQVHSEAFF.

The rearrangement links TRBV2 to TRBJ1-1, with D hard to call. The V end was cut by 1 base, the J end by 5 bases, with 14 bases between. The CDR3 contains 15 residues. Germline V gene sequence: CDR1 SNHLY, CDR2 FYNNEI. CDR3: CASSEGGARRTEAFF. The CDR3, as DNA: TGTGCCAGCAGTGAAGGGGGTGCCCGGAGGACTGAAGCTTTCTTT.

Remarks on this clonotype: Since a much larger clone is just one base distant, this may be a read error. The V gene is TRBV7-9, the J gene TRBJ1-3; D gene uncertain. Germline assignment: CDR1 SEHNR and CDR2 FQNEAQ (reference sequence). This CDR3 is 14 amino acids long. Trimming took 3 bases from V and 2 from J, leaving 8 bases between them. The CDR3 region is CASSFRPPGNTIYF. The DNA for the CDR3 is TGTGCCAGCAGCTTCAGACCTCCTGGAAACACCATATATTTT.

This clonotype was observed many times. The chain recombines TRBV4-3 with TRBJ1-5; D is unclear. The V end was cut by 1 base, the J end by 6 bases, with 7 bases between. Germline assignment: CDR1 LGHNA and CDR2 YSLEER. The CDR3 spans 13 residues. CDR3 amino acids: CASSQVAFQPQHF. In DNA, the CDR3 is TGCGCCAGCAGCCAAGTGGCTTTTCAGCCCCAGCATTTT.

This clonotype was seen ten or more times. The chain combines TRBV9 with TRBJ1-1; 10 bases are shared with TRBD1. This CDR3 spans 14 amino acids. The germline CDR1 and CDR2 sequences are SGDLS and YYNGEE. Trimming at V came to 4 bases and at J to 5 bases, leaving 5 bases not matched to a gene. This CDR3 reads CASSRQGARTEAFF. CDR3 nucleotides: TGTGCCAGCAGCAGACAGGGGGCGCGGACTGAAGCTTTCTTT.

This clonotype was seen repeatedly, ten times or more. The rearrangement uses TRBV5-4 and TRBJ2-7; TRBD2 is a possible D gene (5 bases). Germline CDR1 and CDR2: SGHNT and YYREEE (reference sequence). This CDR3 region has 11 residues. Deletions cut 4 bases from V and 12 bases from J, with 14 bases between. CDR3: CASSMDGVPYF. Written as DNA, the CDR3 is TGTGCCAGCAGCATGGACGGGGTACCGTACTTC.

The chain combines TRBV10-2 with TRBJ2-5; no clear D. The ends were cut back, 3 bases at V and 4 bases at J, with 15 bases in the middle. The length of the CDR3 is 15 residues. Germline CDR1 is WSHSY and CDR2 is SAAADI. The CDR3 region is CASSDRPGPGETQYF. The CDR3, as DNA: TGCGCCAGCAGTGATAGGCCAGGCCCAGGAGAGACCCAGTACTTC.

About this clonotype: A read error is possible here, since a much larger clone lies one base away. The chain carries TRBV5-1 and TRBJ2-3; 9 positions match TRBD1. The ends lost 4 bases at V and 2 bases at J; junction bases unmatched: 11. This CDR3 has 17 amino acids. Germline-derived CDR1 and CDR2 are SGHRS and YFSETQ. The CDR3 is CASSRNRDRAVTDTQYF. The CDR3 DNA is TGCGCCAGCAGCAGGAACCGGGACAGGGCCGTCACAGATACGCAGTATTTT. Complete variable domain (other parts from reference TRBV5-1 and TRBJ2-3): KAGVTQTPRYLIKTRGQQVTLSCSPISGHRSVSWYQQTPGQGLQFLFEYFSETQRNKGNFPGRFSGRQFSNSRSEMNVSTLELGDSALYLCASSRNRDRAVTDTQYFGPGTRLTVL.

This clonotype was counted a few times. V and J are TRBV27 and TRBJ1-2; TRBD1 aligns across 10 bases. With 0 bases clipped from V and 0 bases from J, the junction kept 7 bases outside the gene matches. CDR1 is MNHEY, CDR2 SMNVEV, per germline (reference sequence). The CDR3 is made up of 18 amino acids. CDR3 sequence (DNA): TGTGCCAGCAGTTTATCGCCCGGGACAGGGGTAACTAACTATGGCTACACCTTC. Its translation is CASSLSPGTGVTNYGYTF.

This clonotype has only a few counts. The rearrangement links TRBV27 to TRBJ2-1, with D unclear. V was shortened by 3 bases and J by 10 bases, with 13 bases between the two germline ends. The germline gives CDR1 MNHEY, CDR2 SMNVEV (reference sequence). The CDR3 has 13 amino acids. The CDR3 spells CASSFAVSGEQFF. As DNA, the CDR3 is TGTGCCAGCAGTTTTGCAGTGTCTGGAGAGCAGTTCTTC.

This clonotype was seen only a few times. A much larger clone is a single base away; this may be a read error. V and J are TRBV28 and TRBJ2-7, with D possibly TRBD2 on 6 matching bases. CDR1 and CDR2 from the germline V gene are MDHEN and SYDVKM. The CDR3 is 14 residues long. V dropped 8 bases and J dropped 5 bases, with 19 bases sitting between them. The CDR3 loop is CASSKPGLSHEQYF. The CDR3 region has the DNA TGTGCCAGCTCGAAGCCGGGACTTTCCCACGAGCAGTACTTC.

This clonotype was counted a few times. The V call is TRBV15, the J call TRBJ1-1; no clear D. V was clipped by 5 bases and J by 1 base, with 17 bases between them. The CDR3 loop spans 16 amino acids. CDR1 is LNHNV and CDR2 is YYDKDF in the germline V gene (reference sequence). The CDR3 reads CATSRLYVGRNTEAFF. The CDR3 DNA reads as TGTGCCACCAGCCGACTTTATGTGGGGAGGAACACTGAAGCTTTCTTT.

This clonotype was detected once. Possible read error: a much larger clone is one base away. This chain uses TRBV28 with TRBJ2-5, with a possible D match to TRBD1 (5 bases). This CDR3 has 16 residues. The germline gives CDR1 MDHEN, CDR2 SYDVKM. The CDR3 sequence: CASSLYRLALQGTQYF. As DNA, the CDR3 is TGTGCCAGCAGTTTATACAGGCTGGCCCTACAAGGGACCCAGTACTTC.

This clonotype was observed many times. The chain combines TRBV4-1 with TRBJ1-1; no clear D gene. Trimming left V 3 bases short and J 1 base short, with 12 bases between. The CDR3 extends over 15 amino acids. Germline V gene lookup returns CDR1 MGHRA and CDR2 YSYEKL. The CDR3 DNA is TGCGCCAGCAGCCAGGTTAAGGGCCCGAACACTGAAGCTTTCTTT. It encodes CASSQVKGPNTEAFF.

Many counts were recorded for this clonotype. The rearrangement uses TRBV28 and TRBJ2-7, with a weak D call TRBD1 (5 bases). Trimming removed 3 bases from V and 0 bases from J, with 9 bases in between. This CDR3 contains 14 residues. The germline CDR1 and CDR2 sequences are MDHEN and SYDVKM. In DNA form, the CDR3 reads TGTGCCAGCAGTTTTGCAGGGCGCTCCTACGAGCAGTACTTC. Translating it yields CASSFAGRSYEQYF.

This clonotype was detected ten times or more. The CDR3 coding sequence is TGTGCCAGCAGCCCGGGACAGGGGGCGGGAGAGCAGTTCTTC. Translated, it gives CASSPGQGAGEQFF. V and J are TRBV7-2 and TRBJ2-1; the match to TRBD1 covers 12 bases. The CDR3 runs 14 residues. The germline gives CDR1 SGHTA, CDR2 FQGNSA. Trimming took 5 bases from V and 10 from J; bases not matched to a gene: 6.

With regard to this clonotype: A much larger clonotype is one base distant, so this may be a read error. This rearrangement joins TRBV20-1 to TRBJ1-5; a weak D match, TRBD1 (6 bases). Germline V lookup: CDR1 DFQATT, CDR2 SNEGSKA (reference sequence). CDR3 length: 12 amino acids. Here the CDR3 reads CSATGDNLPQHF. The CDR3 DNA reads TGCAGTGCTACAGGGGACAATCTGCCCCAGCATTTT.

As to this clonotype: The junction does not match germline at one end; this may be a read error. The rearrangement links TRBV10-1 to TRBJ2-5; a weak D match, TRBD2 (6 bases). CDR1 is WNHNN, CDR2 SYGVQD, per germline (reference sequence). The CDR3 is 14 amino acids. In DNA, the CDR3 is TGCGCCAGCAGCGACGGACTATCTCAAGAGACCCGGTACTTC. It is translated as CASSDGLSQETRYF.

This clonotype was seen ten or more times. V is TRBV6-2 or TRBV6-3 and J is TRBJ1-1; 9 bases align to TRBD1. CDR1 is MNHEY, CDR2 SVGEGT, per germline. This CDR3 spans 15 amino acids. V was clipped by 4 bases and J by 4 bases; unmatched bases: 7. The CDR3 DNA sequence: TGTGCCAGCAGTTGGGACAGGGAAGCGACCACTGAAGCTTTCTTT. Its protein product is CASSWDREATTEAFF.

This clonotype came up many times. This chain links TRBV6-5 with TRBJ2-7; D perhaps matches TRBD2 (5 bases). The CDR3 is 13 residues long. Germline-derived CDR1 and CDR2 are MNHEY and SVGAGI. V was clipped by 4 bases and J by 5 bases, with 12 bases between them. This CDR3 reads CASSWRVSDEQYF. Written as DNA, the CDR3 is TGTGCCAGCAGTTGGCGGGTAAGCGACGAGCAGTACTTC.

This clonotype came up many times. The chain combines TRBV11-2 with TRBJ2-7; the match to TRBD1 covers 8 bases. The CDR3 totals 15 residues. J was trimmed by 3 bases and V by 5 bases; bases with no gene match: 9. The germline V gene has CDR1 SGHAT and CDR2 FQNNGV. As DNA, the CDR3 is TGTGCCAGCAGCCGTGACAGGGGCAGCGGCTACGAGCAGTACTTC. Residues: CASSRDRGSGYEQYF.

CDR3: CASSVPGQGQSPLHF. The CDR3 DNA sequence: TGTGCCAGCAGCGTTCCGGGACAGGGCCAATCACCCCTCCACTTT. This chain links TRBV5-6 with TRBJ1-6; 9 bases are a match to TRBD1. The V gene end was trimmed by 4 bases and the J gene end by 10 bases; junction bases not matched to a gene: 9. CDR1 is SGHDT and CDR2 is YYEEEE in the germline V gene. The CDR3 runs to 15 residues. Variable domain in full (rest from reference TRBV5-6 and TRBJ1-6): DAGVTQSPTHLIKTRGQQVTLRCSPKSGHDTVSWYQQALGQGPQFIFQYYEEEERQRGNFPDRFSGHQFPNYSSELNVNALLLGDSALYLCASSVPGQGQSPLHFGNGTRLTVT.

This clonotype was counted at least ten times. The chain is built from TRBV19 and TRBJ2-1, with 8 nucleotides matching TRBD2. The germline CDR1 and CDR2 sequences are LNHDA and SQIVND (reference sequence). V shed 1 base, J shed 6 bases, and the junction held 2 bases outside the gene matches. The CDR3 length is 14 residues. The CDR3 loop reads CASSIAGGANEQFF. The CDR3 region has the DNA TGTGCCAGTAGTATAGCGGGAGGGGCCAATGAGCAGTTCTTC.